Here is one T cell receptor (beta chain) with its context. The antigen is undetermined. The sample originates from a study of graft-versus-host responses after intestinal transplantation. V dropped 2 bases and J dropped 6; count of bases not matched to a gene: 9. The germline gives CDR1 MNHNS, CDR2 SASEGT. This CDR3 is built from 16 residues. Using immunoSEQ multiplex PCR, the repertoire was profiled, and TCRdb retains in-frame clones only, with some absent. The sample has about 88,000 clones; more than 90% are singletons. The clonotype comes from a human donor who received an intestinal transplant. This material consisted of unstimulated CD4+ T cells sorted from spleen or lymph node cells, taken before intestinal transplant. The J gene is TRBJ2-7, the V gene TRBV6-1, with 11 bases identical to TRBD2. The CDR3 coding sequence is TGTGCCAGCAGTGAAAGTCATTGGCTAGCGGGAGGCGAGCAGTACTTC. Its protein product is CASSESHWLAGGEQYF.